This entry describes one T cell receptor beta chain. This sample was included in a study of cytomegalovirus exposure and HLA in healthy donors. The primer mix had 60 Vbeta and 13 Jbeta primers. Using immunoSEQ multiplex PCR, the repertoire was profiled, and TCRdb retains in-frame clones only, with some absent. This table has about 170,000 clones, roughly four fifths appearing once. Donors sampled were nominally healthy, though unrecorded immune exposures were likely. In germline, CDR1 is SGHTA, CDR2 FQGNSA. There are 14 residues in the CDR3. V shed 3 bases, J shed 5 bases, and the junction held 3 bases outside the gene matches.

V and J are TRBV7-2 and TRBJ2-5; TRBD2 agrees at 10 bases. The origin of this receptor is a female donor in good health and CMV-seronegative. Sequenced input: PBMCs. Here the CDR3 DNA reads TGTGCCAGCAGCTTTGGACTAGCGGTGGAGACCCAGTACTTC. This codes for CASSFGLAVETQYF.